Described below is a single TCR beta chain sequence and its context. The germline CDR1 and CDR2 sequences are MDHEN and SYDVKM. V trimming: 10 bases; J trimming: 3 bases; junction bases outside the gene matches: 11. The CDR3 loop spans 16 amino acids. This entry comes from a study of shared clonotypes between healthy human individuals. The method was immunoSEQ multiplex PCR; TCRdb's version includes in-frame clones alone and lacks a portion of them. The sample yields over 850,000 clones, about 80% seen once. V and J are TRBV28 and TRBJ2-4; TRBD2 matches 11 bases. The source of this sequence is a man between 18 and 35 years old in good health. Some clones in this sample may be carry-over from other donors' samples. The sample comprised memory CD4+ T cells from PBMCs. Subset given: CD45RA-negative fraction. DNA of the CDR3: TGTGCCAACAGCACTAGCGGGAGTGTCGGCAAAAACATTCAGTACTTC. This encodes CANSTSGSVGKNIQYF.